The present T cell receptor (beta chain) was sequenced within a study of blood T cell repertoires in COVID-19. Study in general: Nucleic acid was either cDNA or gDNA, and it came from T cells, B-cell-depleted T cells, or PBMCs.

Original processing methods: Reference gene primer amplification gave estimated nucleated cell counts. Using immunoSEQ multiplex PCR, the repertoire was profiled, and TCRdb retains in-frame clones only, with some absent. That table is the source of V, J and clone size, and D and trimming were worked out from the DNA. The sample comprises 80,000 to 90,000 clones, around 85% of which are singletons, and 3% rests with the top ten. V shed 3 bases, J shed 4 bases, and the junction held 6 bases outside the gene matches. The germline CDR1 and CDR2 sequences are KGHSH and LQKENI. This CDR3 region has 16 residues.

Sequenced sample: peripheral blood. This TCR came from a woman of 80 years or more with COVID-19, enrolled during active disease. This chain links TRBV18 with TRBJ2-3, with 11 positions matching TRBD2. This CDR3 reads CASSPLLAGDADTQYF. The CDR3 region has the DNA TGTGCCAGCTCACCGCTACTAGCGGGGGACGCAGATACGCAGTATTTT. Using reference TRBV18 and TRBJ2-3 for the parts outside the CDR3, the full variable domain is NAGVMQNPRHLVRRRGQEARLRCSPMKGHSHVYWYRQLPEEGLKFMVYLQKENIIDESGMPKERFSAEFPKEGPSILRIQQVVRGDSAAYFCASSPLLAGDADTQYFGPGTRLTVL.